Below, 16 T cell receptor beta chains from the same sample are listed, as sequenced in a study of high-grade serous ovarian cancer treatment subgroups. Tumor samples were obtained before definitive surgery or chemotherapy. The assay was immunoSEQ multiplex PCR, and TCRdb's table has in-frame clones only and misses some. The sample shows 30,000 to 40,000 clones, 70% to 80% of them seen only once. The specimen was tumor tissue. These receptors were collected from a human donor with high-grade serous ovarian cancer.

This clone turned up a few times. The CDR3 reads CASSWRQGPYEQYF. CDR3 coding DNA: TGTGCCAGCAGCTGGCGGCAGGGCCCCTACGAGCAGTACTTC. The chain combines TRBV27 with TRBJ2-7, with D perhaps TRBD1 (5 bases). V was cut by 6 bases and J by 2 bases, with 14 bases left in between. The CDR3 contains 14 residues. Per the germline V gene, CDR1 is MNHEY and CDR2 is SMNVEV (reference sequence).

The gene calls are TRBV9 and TRBJ1-5; D is ambiguous. Trimming stripped 3 bases from V and 6 bases from J, with 10 bases between. There are 13 residues in the CDR3. CDR1 is SGDLS and CDR2 is YYNGEE in the germline V gene. The CDR3 DNA reads TGTGCCAGCAGCGCCGACGGGGTTCAGCCCCAGCATTTT. Translating gives CASSADGVQPQHF. The variable domain in full, completed from reference TRBV9 and TRBJ1-5, reads DSGVTQTPKHLITATGQRVTLRCSPRSGDLSVYWYQQSLDQGLQFLIQYYNGEERAKGNILERFSAQQFPDLHSELNLSSLELGDSALYFCASSADGVQPQHFGDGTRLSIL.

Here the CDR3 DNA reads TGTGCCAGCAGTATACCACAGGGGGGGGACACTGAAGCTTTCTTT. Amino acid sequence: CASSIPQGGDTEAFF. This rearrangement joins TRBV28 to TRBJ1-1, with TRBD1 matching 8 bases. The CDR3 covers 15 residues. The V gene end was trimmed by 5 bases and the J gene end by 3 bases; junction bases not matched to a gene: 8. CDR1 and CDR2 from the germline V gene are MDHEN and SYDVKM. The variable domain in full, with the rest retrieved from reference TRBV28 and TRBJ1-1, is DVKVTQSSRYLVKRTGEKVFLECVQDMDHENMFWYRQDPGLGLRLIYFSYDVKMKEKGDIPEGYSVSREKKERFSLILESASTNQTSMYLCASSIPQGGDTEAFFGQGTRLTVV.

The rearrangement uses TRBV6-6 and TRBJ2-7, with D tentatively TRBD2 (5 bases). The V end was cut by 6 bases, the J end by 5 bases, with 20 bases between. The CDR3 length is 15 residues. Germline lookup yields CDR1 MNHNY and CDR2 SVGAGI (reference sequence). In DNA form, the CDR3 reads TGTGCCAGCAGCACCGCCGGGATGTTTGCCCACGAGCAGTACTTC. Its translation is CASSTAGMFAHEQYF.

The chain is built from TRBV5-5 and TRBJ2-5; 7 bases align to TRBD2. The J call may be mistaken, given a closer DNA end match to TRBJ2-7. This CDR3 comprises 14 residues. Germline V gives CDR1 SGHKS, CDR2 YYEKEE (reference sequence). CDR3 in DNA: TGTGCCAGCAGCCCAGGAGGCGGGGGCTACGAGCAGTACTTC. Encoded protein: CASSPGGGGYEQYF.

This clone has just one count. This rearrangement joins TRBV7-9 to TRBJ2-5; a weak D match, TRBD2 (5 bases). The V gene lost 5 bases and the J gene lost 5 bases, with 18 bases spanning the gap. This CDR3 comprises 15 residues. CDR1 SEHNR and CDR2 FQNEAQ come from the germline V gene (reference sequence). The chain's CDR3 is CASSTRPSPGETQYF. For the CDR3, the DNA is TGTGCCAGCAGCACCCGACCCTCCCCGGGGGAGACCCAGTACTTC.

The chain recombines TRBV5-1 with TRBJ1-4; 7 positions match TRBD1. Per germline, CDR1 SGHRS and CDR2 YFSETQ. CDR3 length: 14 amino acids. The V gene end was trimmed by 4 bases and the J gene end by 7 bases; junction bases not matched to a gene: 7. This CDR3 reads CASSQTGPGEKLFF. In DNA form, the CDR3 reads TGCGCCAGCAGCCAGACAGGGCCGGGTGAAAAACTGTTTTTT.

V and J are TRBV11-2 and TRBJ2-1, with D perhaps TRBD1 or TRBD2 (5 bases each). The CDR3 runs to 15 residues. The germline V gene encodes CDR1 SGHAT and CDR2 FQNNGV. V was cut by 6 bases and J by 6 bases, with 18 bases left in between. CDR3: CASSTGTLMPNEQFF. The CDR3 DNA follows: TGTGCCAGCAGTACTGGGACCTTGATGCCCAATGAGCAGTTCTTC.

This chain links TRBV9 with TRBJ1-2; D is unclear. CDR1 is SGDLS and CDR2 is YYNGEE in the germline V gene. This CDR3 region has 16 residues. V was shortened by 1 base and J by 6 bases, with 19 bases between the two germline ends. CDR3 amino acids: CASSVPLSRPQDGYTF. Written as DNA, the CDR3 is TGTGCCAGCAGCGTACCACTCTCCAGACCTCAGGATGGCTACACCTTC.

This clone has more than one count but fewer than ten. J is TRBJ1-2 and V is TRBV4-2; D perhaps matches TRBD1 (5 bases). Deletions cut 1 base from V and 2 bases from J, with 14 bases between. Germline-derived CDR1 and CDR2 are LGHNA and YNFKEQ. The CDR3 totals 16 residues. In nucleotides, the CDR3 is TGTGCCAGCAGCCAAGTGGGGGAGACAGCAAACTATGGCTACACCTTC. The encoded protein is CASSQVGETANYGYTF.

The chain combines TRBV7-9 with TRBJ1-5; D is unclear. Germline values: CDR1 SEHNR, CDR2 FQNEAQ (reference sequence). Trimming cost V 0 bases and J 3 bases, with 9 bases left between them. There are 15 residues in the CDR3. CDR3 protein: CASSLASGNNQPQHF. CDR3 coding DNA: TGTGCCAGCAGCTTAGCGTCGGGGAACAATCAGCCCCAGCATTTT.

The CDR3 region is CASSAGRLLEKLFF. The DNA of the CDR3 is TGTGCCAGCAGCGCCGGACGTCTCCTCGAAAAACTGTTTTTT. The rearrangement joins TRBV7-9 to TRBJ1-4, with no clear D. The CDR3 covers 14 residues. The V end was cut by 5 bases, the J end by 8 bases, with 15 bases between. Germline CDR1 and CDR2: SEHNR and FQNEAQ (reference sequence).

The genes are TRBV13 and TRBJ1-1; unclear D gene. Germline V gene lookup returns CDR1 PRHDT and CDR2 FYEKMQ (reference sequence). CDR3 length: 17 amino acids. Trimming removed 0 bases at V and 1 base at J, with 15 bases between. The CDR3 DNA follows: TGTGCCAGCAGCTTAGGTAAGGGAGTTCACTCGAACACTGAAGCTTTCTTT. As protein: CASSLGKGVHSNTEAFF. Supplemented by reference TRBV13 and TRBJ1-1, the full variable domain reads AAGVIQSPRHLIKEKRETATLKCYPIPRHDTVYWYQQGPGQDPQFLISFYEKMQSDKGSIPDRFSAQQFSDYHSELNMSSLELGDSALYFCASSLGKGVHSNTEAFFGQGTRLTVV.

The gene calls are TRBV5-1 and TRBJ2-1; D may match TRBD1 or TRBD2 (5 bases each). The CDR3 runs 18 residues. The germline CDR1 and CDR2 sequences are SGHRS and YFSETQ. V was clipped by 3 bases and J by 1 base, with 20 bases between them. Here the CDR3 DNA reads TGCGCCAGCAGCTCCGGGACCGCAACAAAGGTGTCCTACAATGAGCAGTTCTTC. Its protein is CASSSGTATKVSYNEQFF.

The chain is built from TRBV27 and TRBJ1-1; no definite D call. The germline V gene has CDR1 MNHEY and CDR2 SMNVEV (reference sequence). Trimming took 8 bases from V and 1 from J, leaving 23 bases between them. CDR3 length: 17 residues. The CDR3: CASQHAAGWVRNTEAFF. In nucleotides, the CDR3 is TGTGCCAGCCAGCATGCGGCAGGATGGGTTAGGAACACTGAAGCTTTCTTT.

This chain uses TRBV5-6 with TRBJ2-1; D is ambiguous. This CDR3 spans 13 amino acids. Trimming shortened V by 2 bases and J by 4 bases, and 7 bases separated the two germline ends. Germline CDR1 SGHDT, CDR2 YYEEEE. CDR3 sequence reads: CASSFGHYNEQFF. The CDR3 nucleotides read TGTGCCAGCAGCTTTGGCCATTACAATGAGCAGTTCTTC.